These 25 T cell receptor beta chains were sequenced from one sample in a study of molecular identifiers for immune sequencing clone quantification. A single record per CDR3 protein comes from TCRdb applying MiXCR to the PCR reads. The data hold around 82,000 distinct CDR3 sequences, with over 15% observed a single time. The material sequenced was naive CD8+ T cells from blood, with Jurkat cell RNA spiked in. Subset: FACS-sorted CD8+CD4-CCR7+CD45RA+ naive T cells. All receptors derive from a human donor in good health. Some libraries in this study had Jurkat cell RNA spiked in.

This clonotype was picked up many times. The chain has TRBV6-2 or TRBV6-3 and TRBJ1-6; D call uncertain. From germline, CDR1 is MNHEY and CDR2 SVGEGT. This CDR3 has 13 residues. Trimming shortened V by 7 bases and J by 4 bases, and 8 bases separated the two germline ends. This chain's CDR3 is CASNRPYNSPLHF. The CDR3, as DNA: TGTGCCAGCAATCGTCCATATAATTCACCCCTCCACTTT.

With regard to this clonotype: A much larger clone differs by one base, so this may be a read error. V gene TRBV6-2 or TRBV6-3 combines with J gene TRBJ2-7, with D hard to call. CDR1 is MNHEY, CDR2 SVGEGT, per germline. CDR3 length: 13 amino acids. CDR3: CAGSWVSAYEQYF. CDR3 nucleotides: TGTGCCGGCAGTTGGGTCTCTGCCTACGAGCAGTACTTC.

At least ten counts were recorded for this clonotype. CDR3 DNA: TGTGCCAGCAGCCAAGATTCGAACACCGGGGAGCTGTTTTTT. Amino acids: CASSQDSNTGELFF. J is TRBJ2-2 and V is TRBV7-3; D is ambiguous. The V and J ends lost 5 bases and 0 bases respectively, with 7 bases between them. The CDR3 sequence is 14 residues long. Germline loops: CDR1 SGHTA, CDR2 FQGTGA.

The chain links TRBV21-1 to TRBJ1-5. TRBV21-1 is a listed pseudogene. The CDR3 length is 10 residues. This chain's CDR3 is CARQDQPQHF. The CDR3 nucleotides read TGTGCCAGACAGGATCAGCCCCAGCATTTT.

To note about this clonotype: At one of its ends the junction is not consistent with the germline gene, which may arise from a read error. This sequence joins TRBV7-2 and TRBJ2-3; D may match TRBD1 or TRBD2 (5 bases each). The CDR3 runs to 13 residues. Germline values: CDR1 SGHTA, CDR2 FQGNSA. Here the CDR3 DNA reads TGCGCCAGCAGCTTCGAGGGGTCGGGTACGCAGTATTTT. Encoded protein: CASSFEGSGTQYF.

The chain is built from TRBV7-6 and TRBJ1-1; possible D gene TRBD1, 6 bases. The CDR3 totals 12 residues. Looked up from germline, CDR1 is SGHVS and CDR2 is FNYEAQ. V was cut by 4 bases and J by 11 bases, with 14 bases left in between. The CDR3 loop is CASSSGQSEAFF. CDR3 in DNA: TGTGCCAGCAGCTCCGGACAGTCGGAGGCTTTCTTT.

This clonotype came up many times. The chain carries TRBV19 and TRBJ2-7, with a tentative D call TRBD1 (5 bases). Germline V gives CDR1 LNHDA, CDR2 SQIVND (reference sequence). The CDR3 spans 15 residues. V was shortened by 3 bases and J by 1 base, with 13 bases between the two germline ends. The CDR3: CASSIGVSGSYEQYF. For the CDR3, the DNA is TGTGCCAGTAGTATTGGCGTCTCAGGGTCCTACGAGCAGTACTTC.

This clonotype has a count of ten or more. This rearrangement joins TRBV6-6 to TRBJ2-7; D might be TRBD2 (6 bases). Trimming shortened V by 2 bases and J by 2 bases, and 7 bases separated the two germline ends. In germline, CDR1 is MNHNY, CDR2 SVGAGI (reference sequence). The CDR3 loop spans 13 amino acids. The CDR3 DNA is TGTGCCAGCAGTTACGGGGGGACCTACGAGCAGTACTTC. It encodes CASSYGGTYEQYF.

This clonotype showed up many times. The chain has TRBV12-3 or TRBV12-4 and TRBJ1-1, with TRBD1 matching over 8 bases. With V trimmed by 5 bases and J by 3 bases, 5 bases remained unmatched. CDR3 size: 14 residues. The DNA for the CDR3 is TGTGCCAGCAGTCTCAGGGGGCTTTACACTGAAGCTTTCTTT. Translated, it gives CASSLRGLYTEAFF.

This clonotype was recorded many times. The rearrangement joins TRBV14 to TRBJ2-1; a weak D match, TRBD2 (6 bases). Germline assignment: CDR1 SGHDN and CDR2 FVKESK. CDR3 size: 15 residues. V gave up 4 bases and J gave up 0 bases, with 10 bases separating them. CDR3 in DNA: TGTGCCAGCAGCCCAGGAGGGCCCTCCTACAATGAGCAGTTCTTC. This translates into CASSPGGPSYNEQFF.

This clonotype has a count of ten or more. The rearrangement uses TRBV19 and TRBJ1-5; D call uncertain. This CDR3 has 12 residues. The germline V gene encodes CDR1 LNHDA and CDR2 SQIVND (reference sequence). Trimming cost V 5 bases and J 8 bases, with 10 bases left between them. The CDR3 sequence is CASSFNMEPQHF. CDR3 bases: TGTGCCAGTAGTTTCAACATGGAGCCCCAGCATTTT.

In the case of this clonotype: Possible read error: a much larger clone is one base away. This sequence joins TRBV7-9 and TRBJ1-1; D is possibly TRBD1 (5 bases). V lost 2 bases and J lost 10, with 11 bases in between. CDR3 length: 12 residues. Germline loops: CDR1 SEHNR, CDR2 FQNEAQ (reference sequence). In nucleotides, the CDR3 is TGTGCCAGCAGCTTATTCCAGGGTTCAGCTTTCTTT. Encoded protein: CASSLFQGSAFF.

The rearrangement joins TRBV29-1 to TRBJ2-1; TRBD2 agrees at 10 bases. The CDR3 runs to 15 residues. J was trimmed by 7 bases and V by 2 bases; bases with no gene match: 8. The germline CDR1 and CDR2 sequences are SQVTM and ANQGSEA. CDR3 loop: CSVEISSGSVNEQFF. The CDR3, as DNA: TGCAGCGTTGAAATTTCTAGCGGGAGTGTGAATGAGCAGTTCTTC.

V usage is TRBV12-3 or TRBV12-4 and J usage is TRBJ2-3; D is unclear. The CDR3 has 14 residues. The germline V and J ends were trimmed by 1 base and 2 bases, with 7 bases remaining between them. The DNA for the CDR3 is TGTGCCAGCAGTTTAGGGGTCTACACAGATACGCAGTATTTT. It encodes CASSLGVYTDTQYF.

This clonotype was observed at least ten times. This chain connects TRBV6-6 to TRBJ2-7; D is uncertain. The CDR3 spans 11 residues. Germline values: CDR1 MNHNY, CDR2 SVGAGI (reference sequence). Trimming pared 11 bases from V and 3 bases from J, leaving 11 bases between. The CDR3 nucleotides are TGTGCCGCAGGCGAGCACTACGAGCAGTACTTC. Translating it yields CAAGEHYEQYF.

This clonotype appeared many times. The CDR3 reads CASSFSGTEAFF. The CDR3 bases are TGTGCCAGTAGTTTTTCCGGGACAGAAGCTTTCTTT. The chain combines TRBV19 with TRBJ1-1, with TRBD1 as a possible D gene (6 bases). Germline CDR1 reads LNHDA; CDR2 reads SQIVND (reference sequence). Trimming stripped 5 bases from V and 8 bases from J, with 12 bases between. There are 12 residues in the CDR3.

On this clonotype: A much larger clone lies one base from this, so it may be a read error. V gene TRBV27 combines with J gene TRBJ1-5; D unclear. Germline V gene sequence: CDR1 MNHEY, CDR2 SMNVEV (reference sequence). There are 15 residues in the CDR3. CDR3 coding DNA: TGTGCCTGCAGTTTATCCGCCGTAAGTAGGGAGCCCCAGCATTTT. Its protein product is CACSLSAVSREPQHF.

As concerns this clonotype: One junction end does not reproduce the germline sequence, and a read error may be involved. The V gene is TRBV6-2 or TRBV6-3, the J gene TRBJ2-3; D ambiguous. CDR1 MNHEY and CDR2 SVGEGT come from the germline V gene. The CDR3 extends over 15 amino acids. The CDR3 coding sequence is TGTGCCAGCAGTTACTTGAACCCTTACGAAGATACGCAGTACTTT. As protein: CASSYLNPYEDTQYF.

This clonotype was seen at least ten times. V gene TRBV7-9 combines with J gene TRBJ2-3, with 11 positions matching TRBD1. With 4 bases clipped from V and 2 bases from J, the junction kept 5 bases outside the gene matches. Germline loops: CDR1 SEHNR, CDR2 FQNEAQ (reference sequence). The CDR3 runs to 16 residues. The CDR3: CASSSRTGGITDTQYF. Written as DNA, the CDR3 is TGTGCCAGCAGCTCCCGGACAGGGGGCATCACAGATACGCAGTATTTT.

This clonotype was seen many times. The genes are TRBV27 and TRBJ2-1, with a tentative D call TRBD1 (5 bases). The CDR3 length is 12 residues. Germline loops: CDR1 MNHEY, CDR2 SMNVEV (reference sequence). V was clipped by 5 bases and J by 9 bases, with 11 bases between them. The chain's CDR3 is CASSQGFGEQFF. In DNA, the CDR3 is TGTGCCAGCAGTCAGGGTTTCGGTGAGCAGTTCTTC.

Of note for this clonotype: A much larger clone differs by one base, so this may be a read error. The V call is TRBV20-1, the J call TRBJ2-4; possibly TRBD1 for D (5 bases). Germline CDR1 reads DFQATT; CDR2 reads SNEGSKA (reference sequence). V was cut by 7 bases and J by 11 bases, with 15 bases left in between. There are 11 residues in the CDR3. CDR3 coding DNA: TGCAGTGGCAGCCGGTGGGGCGTTCAGTACTTC. It codes for CSGSRWGVQYF.

This clonotype came up many times. CDR3 nucleotides: TGCAGTGCTCTAAGCCGGGACAGGGCTATGGTCTCCGAGCAGTACTTC. Translation: CSALSRDRAMVSEQYF. V gene TRBV20-1 combines with J gene TRBJ2-7; 9 bases line up with TRBD1. The germline CDR1 and CDR2 sequences are DFQATT and SNEGSKA (reference sequence). V gave up 5 bases and J gave up 6 bases; unmatched junction bases: 17. The CDR3 covers 16 residues.

This clonotype was counted ten times or more. The chain uses TRBV30 and TRBJ2-7; D is unresolved. The germline V gene has CDR1 GTSNPN and CDR2 SVGIG (reference sequence). This CDR3 region has 14 residues. Trimming cost V 2 bases and J 5 bases, with 16 bases left between them. The CDR3, as DNA: TGTGCCTGGAGTCTTGTGGGCCTGGGGAACGAGCAGTACTTC. This gives the protein CAWSLVGLGNEQYF.

This clonotype was seen at least ten times. This chain uses TRBV9 with TRBJ2-3, with 7 bases matching TRBD2. Germline V CDR1 and CDR2: SGDLS, YYNGEE. The CDR3 loop spans 13 amino acids. The V segment lost 4 bases and the J segment 3 bases; nucleotides outside the gene matches: 2. Here the CDR3 reads CASSQAGTDTQYF. CDR3 in DNA: TGTGCCAGCAGCCAAGCGGGGACAGATACGCAGTATTTT.

This clonotype has at least ten counts. The gene calls are TRBV4-1 and TRBJ1-1, with TRBD1 matching over 9 bases. Trimming removed 3 bases from V and 0 bases from J; junction bases left unmatched: 5. Germline V gene data show CDR1 as MGHRA and CDR2 as YSYEKL. This CDR3 spans 16 amino acids. The CDR3 DNA is TGCGCCAGCAGCCACAGCGGACAGGGGTTGAACACTGAAGCTTTCTTT. Amino acids: CASSHSGQGLNTEAFF.